This TCR beta chain appears in the sequencing data of a study of blood T cell repertoires in COVID-19. Study background: T cells, B-cell-depleted T cells, or PBMCs supplied cDNA or gDNA.

Patients from Seattle were sampled longitudinally, starting during active infection. In germline, CDR1 is MNHEY, CDR2 SMNVEV (reference sequence). The CDR3 length is 15 residues. With 2 bases removed from V and 4 bases from J, the gap between germline ends came to 14 bases. In the source study's methods: Amplified reference gene primers provided the basis for estimating nucleated cell counts. Profiling relied on immunoSEQ multiplex PCR, and the TCRdb table lists in-frame clones only, not all of them. V, J and clone size are those of that table, while D and trimming were read from the DNA. The repertoire holds 200,000 to 250,000 clones, with 85% as singletons.

The clonotype comes from a woman in her sixties or seventies with COVID-19, enrolled during active disease. The sample comprised peripheral blood. The chain combines TRBV27 with TRBJ1-2; D unresolved. CDR3 DNA: TGTGCCAGCAGTTTAACTTCCCAGAGAGGCTATGGCTACACCTTC. Protein product: CASSLTSQRGYGYTF.